One and the same sample provided the 25 T cell receptor beta chains below, sequenced in a study of a mutant IDH1 vaccine in newly diagnosed glioma. Produced via immunoSEQ multiplex PCR; TCRdb's table is partial and in-frame only. The sample lists about 34,000 clones, 80% to 85% occurring once. Sample time point: baseline, week 1 (first vaccination visit). As for treatment: pre-vaccination baseline after standard-of-care therapy. The material was peripheral blood mononuclear cells (PBMCs), obtained from a glioma patient treated with radiotherapy, temozolomide or both. These receptors originate from a man aged 50 or older with glioma. Some clones in this sample may be carry-over from other donors' samples.

The chain recombines TRBV28 with TRBJ1-2; D unresolved. Germline CDR1 and CDR2: MDHEN and SYDVKM. The V gene lost 7 bases and the J gene lost 4 bases, with 16 bases spanning the gap. CDR3 length: 14 residues. The CDR3 here is CASTPGRGIYGYTF. DNA of the CDR3: TGTGCCAGCACCCCAGGCCGGGGAATCTATGGCTACACCTTC.

V and J are TRBV5-5 and TRBJ2-5, with D perhaps TRBD1 (6 bases). The CDR3 has 15 residues. Per germline, CDR1 SGHKS and CDR2 YYEKEE (reference sequence). The V and J ends lost 2 bases and 1 base respectively, with 12 bases between them. CDR3 sequence (DNA): TGTGCCAGCAGCTTAGGACAGTTCCTCCAAGAGACCCAGTACTTC. This gives the protein CASSLGQFLQETQYF.

The CDR3 here is CATRLDRAETQYF. CDR3 DNA: TGTGCCACCCGCCTAGACAGGGCAGAGACCCAGTACTTC. The chain recombines TRBV10-3 with TRBJ2-5, with 7 nucleotides matching TRBD1. CDR3 length equals 13 residues. V shed 10 bases and J 4 bases; nucleotides not matched to a gene: 9. CDR1 ENHRY and CDR2 SYGVKD come from the germline V gene.

The rearrangement links TRBV4-3 to TRBJ2-5, with D perhaps matching TRBD2 (5 bases). CDR3 length: 14 amino acids. The germline V and J ends were trimmed by 1 base and 2 bases, with 8 bases remaining between them. Germline V lookup: CDR1 LGHNA, CDR2 YSLEER. The CDR3 protein is CASSQAGRQETQYF. CDR3 sequence (DNA): TGCGCCAGCAGCCAAGCGGGGAGACAAGAGACCCAGTACTTC.

This chain joins TRBV9 and TRBJ2-3; the match to TRBD1 covers 7 bases. The germline V gene encodes CDR1 SGDLS and CDR2 YYNGEE. The CDR3 is made up of 15 amino acids. The V and J ends lost 4 bases and 6 bases, in that order; junction bases with no gene match: 11. CDR3 coding DNA: TGTGCCAGCAGCAAGACAGGGAGTTTAATCGATACGCAGTATTTT. Its translation: CASSKTGSLIDTQYF.

This clone was seen more than once but under ten times. The chain uses TRBV4-2 and TRBJ1-2; possible D gene TRBD1, 6 bases. Per germline, CDR1 LGHNA and CDR2 YNFKEQ. This CDR3 comprises 12 residues. The V end lost 4 bases, the J end lost 7 bases, and 10 bases lay between the germline ends. The CDR3 protein is CASSRRTVGYTF. The CDR3 coding sequence is TGTGCCAGCAGCCGCCGGACAGTTGGCTACACCTTC.

This chain joins TRBV11-3 and TRBJ1-1, with 7 bases fitting TRBD1. V shed 5 bases and J 1 base; nucleotides not matched to a gene: 7. From germline, CDR1 is SGHNT and CDR2 YENEEA. The CDR3 length is 15 residues. The CDR3 is CASSTRRTGNTEAFF. For the CDR3, the DNA is TGTGCCAGCAGCACGCGTCGGACAGGGAACACTGAAGCTTTCTTT.

V is TRBV9 and J is TRBJ1-1; D remains unclear. The CDR3 runs to 14 residues. The V gene's germline CDR1 is SGDLS and CDR2 YYNGEE. The V gene lost 0 bases and the J gene lost 4 bases, with 10 bases spanning the gap. As DNA, the CDR3 is TGTGCCAGCAGCGTAGGAACGGTGAGCACTGAAGCTTTCTTT. Its translation is CASSVGTVSTEAFF.

V and J are TRBV29-1 and TRBJ2-5, with D perhaps TRBD1 (5 bases). Trimming pared 7 bases from V and 0 bases from J, leaving 12 bases between. CDR1 and CDR2 (germline): SQVTM, ANQGSEA. The CDR3 has 13 amino acids. CDR3 nucleotides: TGCAGCGGCCTGGACACGTACCAAGAGACCCAGTACTTC. The encoded protein is CSGLDTYQETQYF.

CDR3 nucleotide sequence: TGTGCCAGCAGAAGCGGACGGGGGAACACTGAAGCTTTCTTT. Its protein is CASRSGRGNTEAFF. The V and J genes are TRBV2 and TRBJ1-1; no clear D gene. CDR1 is SNHLY and CDR2 is FYNNEI in the germline V gene. This CDR3 is built from 14 residues. V lost 6 bases to trimming and J lost 1 base, with 12 bases between them. Full variable domain (rest looked up from reference TRBV2 and TRBJ1-1): EPEVTQTPSHQVTQMGQEVILRCVPISNHLYFYWYRQILGQKVEFLVSFYNNEISEKSEIFDDQFSVERPDGSNFTLKIRSTKLEDSAMYFCASRSGRGNTEAFFGQGTRLTVV.

The CDR3 spells CASSYRGSGSYEQYF. The CDR3 nucleotides are TGTGCCAGCAGTTACCGCGGGAGTGGGTCCTACGAGCAGTACTTC. The chain carries TRBV6-5 and TRBJ2-7, with 7 positions matching TRBD2. After removal of 2 bases from V and 1 base from J, the junction contained 5 bases not matched to a gene. This CDR3 comprises 15 residues. The germline CDR1 and CDR2 sequences are MNHEY and SVGAGI.

This CDR3 reads CASSEEGPTVSINEQFF. The CDR3 bases are TGTGCCAGCAGTGAAGAGGGGCCCACGGTGAGCATCAATGAGCAGTTCTTC. The chain couples TRBV6-4 to TRBJ2-1; D tentatively reads TRBD1 or TRBD2 (5 bases each). V lost 3 bases and J 6 bases, leaving 21 bases between the germline ends. Germline V gives CDR1 MRHNA, CDR2 SNTAGT. The CDR3 has 17 residues.

J is TRBJ1-5 and V is TRBV4-3; D might be TRBD1 (6 bases). This CDR3 has 14 amino acids. V was trimmed by 0 bases and J by 7 bases, leaving 10 bases between them. The V gene's germline CDR1 is LGHNA and CDR2 YSLEER. The CDR3: CASSQDQGTQPQHF. Here the CDR3 DNA reads TGCGCCAGCAGCCAAGATCAGGGGACACAGCCCCAGCATTTT.

This clone has a single count. The V gene is TRBV9, the J gene TRBJ2-7, with a tentative D call TRBD1 (6 bases). There are 14 residues in the CDR3. Per germline, CDR1 SGDLS and CDR2 YYNGEE. Deletions cut 6 bases from V and 9 bases from J, with 22 bases between. CDR3 in DNA: TGTGCCAGCACCACCCCAGACAGGCGTCGAGGGCAGTACTTC. Protein product: CASTTPDRRRGQYF.

This chain connects TRBV29-1 to TRBJ2-3; D call uncertain. The CDR3 has 16 amino acids. V was shortened by 3 bases and J by 5 bases, with 21 bases between the two germline ends. The V gene's germline CDR1 is SQVTM and CDR2 ANQGSEA. In DNA form, the CDR3 reads TGCAGCGTTGATGTCTGGATACTTGCCCCGAGAGATACGCAGTATTTT. Its protein is CSVDVWILAPRDTQYF.

The chain recombines TRBV27 with TRBJ2-1, with D uncertain. CDR1 and CDR2 from the germline V gene are MNHEY and SMNVEV (reference sequence). The V gene lost 5 bases and the J gene lost 0 bases, with 20 bases spanning the gap. The CDR3 extends over 18 amino acids. The CDR3: CASSPSPEAEYSYNEQFF. In nucleotides, the CDR3 is TGTGCCAGCAGTCCTTCGCCCGAAGCAGAGTACTCCTACAATGAGCAGTTCTTC.

The chain has TRBV30 and TRBJ1-1, with D possibly being TRBD1 (5 bases). This CDR3 has 12 amino acids. Looked up from germline, CDR1 is GTSNPN and CDR2 is SVGIG (reference sequence). The V end was cut by 2 bases, the J end by 10 bases, with 14 bases between. The CDR3 region has the DNA TGTGCCTGGAGTATAGTAGGGGACGTAGCTTTCTTT. Amino acids: CAWSIVGDVAFF. The full variable domain, with the rest looked up from reference TRBV30 and TRBJ1-1, is SQTIHQWPATLVQPVGSPLSLECTVEGTSNPNLYWYRQAAGRGLQLLFYSVGIGQISSEVPQNLSASRPQDRQFILSSKKLLLSDSGFYLCAWSIVGDVAFFGQGTRLTVV.

The chain joins TRBV13 to TRBJ1-1; D gene unclear. Germline V gene lookup returns CDR1 PRHDT and CDR2 FYEKMQ (reference sequence). V dropped 0 bases and J dropped 4 bases, with 9 bases sitting between them. The CDR3 runs 14 residues. The CDR3 loop reads CASSLGVRGTEAFF. CDR3 coding DNA: TGTGCCAGCAGCTTAGGCGTTCGCGGCACTGAAGCTTTCTTT.

The chain recombines TRBV5-1 with TRBJ2-2; TRBD2 might be the D (5 bases). CDR3 length equals 17 residues. Trimming stripped 4 bases from V and 1 base from J, with 17 bases between. Germline CDR1 SGHRS, CDR2 YFSETQ. Here the CDR3 DNA reads TGCGCCAGCAGCCCCCGTACGGGGAGCCTGAACACCGGGGAGCTGTTTTTT. Translated, it gives CASSPRTGSLNTGELFF.

This clone was seen only a few times. The V gene is TRBV30, the J gene TRBJ1-1; D is ambiguous. CDR1 is GTSNPN, CDR2 SVGIG, per germline (reference sequence). V dropped 0 bases and J dropped 11 bases, with 19 bases sitting between them. The CDR3 is made up of 14 amino acids. The CDR3 sequence is CAWSVVKVFPSAFF. CDR3 in DNA: TGTGCCTGGAGTGTAGTTAAGGTTTTTCCGAGCGCTTTCTTT.

This clone was counted only a few times. The CDR3 region is CASSPWGGHTEAFF. The CDR3 DNA is TGTGCCAGCAGCCCCTGGGGAGGGCACACTGAAGCTTTCTTT. This chain joins TRBV7-9 and TRBJ1-1; D unresolved. V lost 5 bases to trimming and J lost 3 bases, with 13 bases between them. The CDR3 extends over 14 amino acids. Germline CDR1 SEHNR, CDR2 FQNEAQ (reference sequence). Variable domain in full (rest from reference TRBV7-9 and TRBJ1-1): DTGVSQNPRHKITKRGQNVTFRCDPISEHNRLYWYRQTLGQGPEFLTYFQNEAQLEKSRLLSDRFSAERPKGSFSTLEIQRTEQGDSAMYLCASSPWGGHTEAFFGQGTRLTVV.

In this sample, this clone turned up a few times. The chain couples TRBV28 to TRBJ2-1; the match to TRBD2 covers 13 bases. This CDR3 has 15 residues. V shed 6 bases and J 9 bases; nucleotides not matched to a gene: 8. Germline V gene data show CDR1 as MDHEN and CDR2 as SYDVKM. The CDR3 region has the DNA TGTGCCAGCAGCCTCGGACTAGCGGGAGACAGTGAGCAGTTCTTC. Translated: CASSLGLAGDSEQFF.

The table lists this clone with a few counts. The genes are TRBV5-5 and TRBJ1-1; TRBD1 agrees at 7 bases. J gave up 0 bases and V 6 bases, and 2 bases lay outside the gene matches. The CDR3 has 13 residues. Germline CDR1 SGHKS, CDR2 YYEKEE (reference sequence). The CDR3 sequence is CASMGQMNTEAFF. The CDR3 nucleotides are TGTGCCAGCATGGGACAGATGAACACTGAAGCTTTCTTT.

This chain links TRBV30 with TRBJ1-1, with TRBD1 as a possible D gene (5 bases). V lost 0 bases and J 1 base, leaving 9 bases between the germline ends. Germline V gene lookup returns CDR1 GTSNPN and CDR2 SVGIG (reference sequence). The CDR3 spans 14 residues. CDR3 sequence reads: CAWSVLGENTEAFF. DNA of the CDR3: TGTGCCTGGAGTGTACTAGGGGAGAACACTGAAGCTTTCTTT.

J is TRBJ2-1 and V is TRBV29-1, with 7 bases that match TRBD2. The CDR3 covers 13 residues. In germline, CDR1 is SQVTM, CDR2 ANQGSEA. The ends lost 4 bases at V and 7 bases at J; junction bases unmatched: 7. The CDR3 region is CSVGAGVNNEQFF. The CDR3 nucleotides are TGCAGCGTTGGCGCGGGAGTAAATAATGAGCAGTTCTTC.